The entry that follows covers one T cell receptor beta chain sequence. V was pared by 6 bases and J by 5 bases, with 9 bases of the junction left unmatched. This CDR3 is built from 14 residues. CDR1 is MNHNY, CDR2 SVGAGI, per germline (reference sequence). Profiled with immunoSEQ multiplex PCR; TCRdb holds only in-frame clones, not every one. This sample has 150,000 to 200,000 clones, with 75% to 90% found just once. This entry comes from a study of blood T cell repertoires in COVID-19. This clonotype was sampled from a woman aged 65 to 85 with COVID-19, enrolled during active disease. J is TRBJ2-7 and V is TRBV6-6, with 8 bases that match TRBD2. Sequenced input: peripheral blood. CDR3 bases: TGTGCCAGCAGAAGAAGCGGGAGTATGGACGAGCAGTACTTC. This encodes CASRRSGSMDEQYF.